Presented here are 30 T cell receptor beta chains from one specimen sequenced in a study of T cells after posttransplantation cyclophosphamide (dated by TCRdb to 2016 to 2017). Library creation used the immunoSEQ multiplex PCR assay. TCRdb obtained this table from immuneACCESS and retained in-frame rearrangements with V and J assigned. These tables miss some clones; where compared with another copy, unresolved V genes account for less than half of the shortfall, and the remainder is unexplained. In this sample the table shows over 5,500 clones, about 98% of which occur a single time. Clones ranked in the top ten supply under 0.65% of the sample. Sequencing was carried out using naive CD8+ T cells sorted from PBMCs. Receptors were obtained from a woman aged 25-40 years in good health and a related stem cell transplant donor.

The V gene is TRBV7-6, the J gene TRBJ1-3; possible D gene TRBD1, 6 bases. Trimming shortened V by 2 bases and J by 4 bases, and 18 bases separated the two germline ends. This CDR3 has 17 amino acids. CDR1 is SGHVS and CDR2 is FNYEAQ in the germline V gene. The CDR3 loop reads CASSLSPDRRRGNTIYF. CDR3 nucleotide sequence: TGTGCCAGCAGCTTAAGTCCTGACAGGCGGCGCGGAAACACCATATATTTT.

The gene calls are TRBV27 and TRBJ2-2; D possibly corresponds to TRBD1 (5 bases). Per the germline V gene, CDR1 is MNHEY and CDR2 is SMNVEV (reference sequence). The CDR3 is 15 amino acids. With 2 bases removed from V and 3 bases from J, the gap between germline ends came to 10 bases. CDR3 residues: CASSLRARDTGELFF. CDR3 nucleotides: TGTGCCAGCAGTTTAAGGGCCAGGGACACCGGGGAGCTGTTTTTT.

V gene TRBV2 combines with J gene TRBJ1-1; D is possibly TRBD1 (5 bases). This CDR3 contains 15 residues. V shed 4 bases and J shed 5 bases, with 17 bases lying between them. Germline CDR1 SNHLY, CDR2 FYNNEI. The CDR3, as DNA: TGTGCCAGCAGTGGGGGGGAACACCCGATTACTGAAGCTTTCTTT. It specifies CASSGGEHPITEAFF.

CDR3: CASSLAATEVYYGYTF. CDR3 DNA: TGTGCCAGCAGCTTAGCAGCCACGGAGGTTTACTATGGCTACACCTTC. This chain joins TRBV7-9 and TRBJ1-2, with D hard to call. From germline, CDR1 is SEHNR and CDR2 FQNEAQ (reference sequence). CDR3 length: 16 residues. Trimming cost V 0 bases and J 3 bases, with 14 bases left between them.

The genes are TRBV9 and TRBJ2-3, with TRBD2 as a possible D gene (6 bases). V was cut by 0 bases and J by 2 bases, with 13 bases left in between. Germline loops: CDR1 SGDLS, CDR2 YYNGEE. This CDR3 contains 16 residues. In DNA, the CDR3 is TGTGCCAGCAGCGTAGAGGCGGGGTTGCTCACAGATACGCAGTATTTT. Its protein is CASSVEAGLLTDTQYF.

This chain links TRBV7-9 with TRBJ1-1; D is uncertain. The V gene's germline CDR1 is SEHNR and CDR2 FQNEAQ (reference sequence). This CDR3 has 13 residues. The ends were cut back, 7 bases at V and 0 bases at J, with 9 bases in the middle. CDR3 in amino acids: CASIPPLNTEAFF. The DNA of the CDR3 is TGTGCCAGCATCCCCCCCTTGAACACTGAAGCTTTCTTT.

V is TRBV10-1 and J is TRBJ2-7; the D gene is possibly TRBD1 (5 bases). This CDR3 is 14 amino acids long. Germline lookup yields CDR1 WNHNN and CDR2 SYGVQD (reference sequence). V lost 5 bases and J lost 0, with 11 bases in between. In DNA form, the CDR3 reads TGCGCCAGCAGTTCCAGGGAATCCTCCTACGAGCAGTACTTC. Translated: CASSSRESSYEQYF.

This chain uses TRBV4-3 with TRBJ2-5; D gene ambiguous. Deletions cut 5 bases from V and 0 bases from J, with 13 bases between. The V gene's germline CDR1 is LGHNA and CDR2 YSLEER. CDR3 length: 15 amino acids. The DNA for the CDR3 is TGCGCCAGCAGCACCGTGTGGCTGGACCAAGAGACCCAGTACTTC. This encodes CASSTVWLDQETQYF.

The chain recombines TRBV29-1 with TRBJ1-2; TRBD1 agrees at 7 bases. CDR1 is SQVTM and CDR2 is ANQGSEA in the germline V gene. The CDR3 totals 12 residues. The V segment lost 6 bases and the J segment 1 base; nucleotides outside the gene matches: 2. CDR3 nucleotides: TGCAGCGTGGGGGACAGTAACTATGGCTACACCTTC. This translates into CSVGDSNYGYTF.

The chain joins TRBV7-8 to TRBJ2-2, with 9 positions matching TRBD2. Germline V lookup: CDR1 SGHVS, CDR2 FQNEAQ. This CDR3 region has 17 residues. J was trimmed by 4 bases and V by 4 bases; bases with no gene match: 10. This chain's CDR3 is CASSSTLSGGFTGELFF. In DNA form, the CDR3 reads TGTGCCAGCAGCTCAACCCTTAGCGGGGGTTTCACCGGGGAGCTGTTTTTT.

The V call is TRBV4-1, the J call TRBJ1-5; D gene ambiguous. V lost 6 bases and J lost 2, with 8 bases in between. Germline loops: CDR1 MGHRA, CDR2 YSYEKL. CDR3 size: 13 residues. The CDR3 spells CASSLPGNQPQHF. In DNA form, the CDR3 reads TGCGCCAGCAGTTTGCCAGGCAATCAGCCCCAGCATTTT.

As DNA, the CDR3 is TGTGCCAGTAGGCCGACAGGGGGTCTCTCCTACGAGCAGTACTTC. Protein sequence: CASRPTGGLSYEQYF. The chain couples TRBV19 to TRBJ2-7, with TRBD1 matching 9 bases. The CDR3 spans 15 residues. The germline CDR1 and CDR2 sequences are LNHDA and SQIVND (reference sequence). The ends lost 6 bases at V and 0 bases at J; junction bases unmatched: 6.

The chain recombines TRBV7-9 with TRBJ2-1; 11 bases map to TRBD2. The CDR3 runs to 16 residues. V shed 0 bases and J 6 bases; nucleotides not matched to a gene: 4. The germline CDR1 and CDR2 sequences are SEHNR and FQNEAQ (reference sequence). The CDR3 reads CASSLALAGGLNEQFF. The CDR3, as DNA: TGTGCCAGCAGCTTAGCGCTAGCGGGGGGACTCAATGAGCAGTTCTTC.

CDR3 bases: TGTGCCAGCAGCTTAAGGACAGGGGAAAAACTGTTTTTT. Its protein is CASSLRTGEKLFF. This chain links TRBV13 with TRBJ1-4, with 8 bases identical to TRBD1. Germline CDR1 PRHDT, CDR2 FYEKMQ (reference sequence). The CDR3 sequence is 13 residues long. Unmatched junction bases numbered 1, after V lost 2 bases and J lost 8 bases. Full variable domain (outside the CDR3, taken from reference TRBV13 and TRBJ1-4): AAGVIQSPRHLIKEKRETATLKCYPIPRHDTVYWYQQGPGQDPQFLISFYEKMQSDKGSIPDRFSAQQFSDYHSELNMSSLELGDSALYFCASSLRTGEKLFFGSGTQLSVL.

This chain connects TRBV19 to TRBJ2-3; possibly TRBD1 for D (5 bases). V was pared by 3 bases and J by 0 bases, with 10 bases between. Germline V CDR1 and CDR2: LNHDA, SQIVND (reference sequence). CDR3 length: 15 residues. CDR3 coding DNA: TGTGCCAGTAGTATTGCAGGGCGAAGCACAGATACGCAGTATTTT. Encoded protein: CASSIAGRSTDTQYF. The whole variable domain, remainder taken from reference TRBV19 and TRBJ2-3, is DGGITQSPKYLFRKEGQNVTLSCEQNLNHDAMYWYRQDPGQGLRLIYYSQIVNDFQKGDIAEGYSVSREKKESFPLTVTSAQKNPTAFYLCASSIAGRSTDTQYFGPGTRLTVL.

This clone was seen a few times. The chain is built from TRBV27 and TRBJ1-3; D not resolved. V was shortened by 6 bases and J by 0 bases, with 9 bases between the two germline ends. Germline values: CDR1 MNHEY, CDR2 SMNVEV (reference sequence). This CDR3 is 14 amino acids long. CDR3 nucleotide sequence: TGTGCCAGCAGCCCCGCCGGCTCTGGAAACACCATATATTTT. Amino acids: CASSPAGSGNTIYF.

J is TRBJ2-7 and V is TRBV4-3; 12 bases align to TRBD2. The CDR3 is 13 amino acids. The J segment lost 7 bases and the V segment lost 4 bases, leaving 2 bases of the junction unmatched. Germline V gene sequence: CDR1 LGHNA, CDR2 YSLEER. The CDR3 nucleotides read TGCGCCAGCAGCCGGACTAGCGGGGAAGAGCAGTACTTC. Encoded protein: CASSRTSGEEQYF.

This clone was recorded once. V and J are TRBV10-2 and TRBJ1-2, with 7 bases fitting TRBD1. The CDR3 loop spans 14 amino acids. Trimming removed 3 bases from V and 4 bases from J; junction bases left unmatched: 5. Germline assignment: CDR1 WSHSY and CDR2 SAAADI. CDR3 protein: CASSEQQGPYGYTF. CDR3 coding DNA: TGCGCCAGCAGTGAACAACAGGGGCCCTATGGCTACACCTTC.

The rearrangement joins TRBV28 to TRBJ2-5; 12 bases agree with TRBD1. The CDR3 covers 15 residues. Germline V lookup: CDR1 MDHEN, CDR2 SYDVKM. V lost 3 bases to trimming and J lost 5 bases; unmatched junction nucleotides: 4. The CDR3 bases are TGTGCCAGCAGTTTCCGGGACAGGGGGCGGGAGACCCAGTACTTC. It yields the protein CASSFRDRGRETQYF.

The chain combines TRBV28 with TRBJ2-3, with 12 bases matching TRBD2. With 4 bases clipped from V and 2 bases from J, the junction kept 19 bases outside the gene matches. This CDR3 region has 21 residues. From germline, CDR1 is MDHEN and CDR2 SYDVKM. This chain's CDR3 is CASSSRVLLAGGQPPTDTQYF. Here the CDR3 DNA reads TGTGCCAGCAGTTCCCGGGTGTTGCTAGCGGGGGGGCAGCCCCCCACAGATACGCAGTATTTT.

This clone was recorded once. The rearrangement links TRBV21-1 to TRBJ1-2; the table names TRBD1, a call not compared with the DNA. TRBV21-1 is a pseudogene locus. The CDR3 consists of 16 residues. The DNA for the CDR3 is TGTGCCAGCAGCAAGGATGTCAGGGTACCTAACTATGGCTACACCTTC. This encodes CASSKDVRVPNYGYTF.

CDR3 coding DNA: TGCGCCAGCAGCCCCAGGGTAGGGGCGTTCTACGAGCAGTACTTC. Translation: CASSPRVGAFYEQYF. The chain employs TRBV4-1 and TRBJ2-7, with a tentative D call TRBD1 (5 bases). Germline assignment: CDR1 MGHRA and CDR2 YSYEKL. CDR3 length: 15 residues. V lost 4 bases and J lost 3, with 16 bases in between.

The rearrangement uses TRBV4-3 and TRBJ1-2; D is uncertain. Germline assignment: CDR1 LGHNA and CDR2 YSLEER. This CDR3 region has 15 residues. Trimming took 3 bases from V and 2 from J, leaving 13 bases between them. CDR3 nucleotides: TGCGCCAGCAGCCAGGACTGGGCCGCGAACTATGGCTACACCTTC. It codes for CASSQDWAANYGYTF.

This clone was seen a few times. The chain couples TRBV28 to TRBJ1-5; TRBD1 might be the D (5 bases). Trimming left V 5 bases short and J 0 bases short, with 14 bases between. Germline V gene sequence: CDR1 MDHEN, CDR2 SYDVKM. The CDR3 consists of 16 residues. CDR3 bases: TGTGCCAGCAGTCACCGGGGGAGCTATAGCAATCAGCCCCAGCATTTT. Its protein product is CASSHRGSYSNQPQHF.

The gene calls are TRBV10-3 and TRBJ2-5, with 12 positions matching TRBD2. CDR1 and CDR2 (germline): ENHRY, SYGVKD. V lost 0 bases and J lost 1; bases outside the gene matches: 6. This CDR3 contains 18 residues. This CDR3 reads CAISESRTSGAPQETQYF. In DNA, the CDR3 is TGTGCCATCAGTGAGTCAAGGACTAGCGGGGCTCCCCAAGAGACCCAGTACTTC.

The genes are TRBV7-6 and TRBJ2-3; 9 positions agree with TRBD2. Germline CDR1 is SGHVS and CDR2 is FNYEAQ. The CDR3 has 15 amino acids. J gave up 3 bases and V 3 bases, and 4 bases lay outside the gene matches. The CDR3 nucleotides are TGTGCCAGCAGCTTCTCGCGGGGGGGAACAGATACGCAGTATTTT. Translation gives CASSFSRGGTDTQYF.

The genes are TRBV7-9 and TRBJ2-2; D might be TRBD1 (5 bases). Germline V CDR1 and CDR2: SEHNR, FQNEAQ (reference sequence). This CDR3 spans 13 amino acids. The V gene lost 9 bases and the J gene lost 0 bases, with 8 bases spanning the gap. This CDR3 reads CARVTANTGELFF. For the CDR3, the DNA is TGTGCCAGGGTGACAGCGAACACCGGGGAGCTGTTTTTT.

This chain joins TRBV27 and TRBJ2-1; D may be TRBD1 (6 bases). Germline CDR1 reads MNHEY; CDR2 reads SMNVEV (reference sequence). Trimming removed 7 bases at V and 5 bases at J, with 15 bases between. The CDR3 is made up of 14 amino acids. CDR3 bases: TGTGCCAGCATCTCAGGGGACCTCCACAATGAGCAGTTCTTC. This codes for CASISGDLHNEQFF.

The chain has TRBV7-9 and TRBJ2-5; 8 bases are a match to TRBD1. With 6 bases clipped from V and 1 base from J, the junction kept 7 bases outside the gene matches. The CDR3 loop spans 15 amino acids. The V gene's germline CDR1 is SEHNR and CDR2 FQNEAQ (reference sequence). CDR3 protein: CASRGTGRPQETQYF. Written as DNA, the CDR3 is TGTGCCAGCAGGGGGACAGGACGCCCCCAAGAGACCCAGTACTTC.

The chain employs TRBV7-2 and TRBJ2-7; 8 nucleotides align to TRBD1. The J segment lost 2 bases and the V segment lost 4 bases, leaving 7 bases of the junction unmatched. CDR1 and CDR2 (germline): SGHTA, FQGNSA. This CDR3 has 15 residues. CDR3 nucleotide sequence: TGTGCCAGCAGCTACGGACAGGGTAGTCCCTACGAGCAGTACTTC. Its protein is CASSYGQGSPYEQYF.